In this sample, the clone carrying this TCR beta chain turned up once. As originally analysed: Nucleated cell counts were estimated from reference gene primer amplification. TCRdb keeps only in-frame clones here, not all; method: immunoSEQ multiplex PCR. That table is the source of V, J and clone size, and D and trimming were worked out from the DNA. The top ten clones hold approximately 2% of a sample with 100,000 to 110,000 clones, just over 90% of them seen once. CDR3 length: 12 amino acids. V lost 1 base and J 5 bases, leaving 7 bases between the germline ends. Per germline, CDR1 SGHRS and CDR2 YFSETQ. These data originate in a study of blood T cell repertoires in COVID-19. Study background: Collection of acute and convalescent COVID-19 samples took place in the United States, Italy and Spain. The cDNA or gDNA used as material had been derived from T cells, B-cell-depleted T cells, or PBMCs.

This chain connects TRBV5-1 to TRBJ2-7, with D hard to call. This receptor was obtained from a man aged 50 or older with active COVID-19. The material sequenced was peripheral blood. CDR3 sequence (DNA): TGCGCCAGCAGCTTGTCACATCACGAGCAGTACTTC. Its protein is CASSLSHHEQYF.